In this sample, the clone carrying this T cell receptor beta chain turned up many times. Its target is not known. This entry belongs to a study of regulatory T cells in long-lasting Graves disease. About the study: Over-5-year antithyroid drug use with positive TSH receptor antibodies defined persistent Graves' disease in the study. Broader study findings: Persistent Graves' patients showed less TCR diversity than newly diagnosed ones. Comparison showed that persistent patients shared more public clonotypes (2,741) than new patients (around 1,000). Gene preferences differed: TRBV28, TRBJ1-2, TRBJ2-5 in persistent cases.

Building the TCR beta libraries relied on iRepertoire HTBI primers, and CDR3 regions underwent Arm-PCR. TCRdb re-derived calls from the multiplex PCR reads in MiXCR, one entry per CDR3 protein. The sample includes some 450,000 distinct CDR3 sequences, 23% seen only once; the top ten take approximately 25%. This CDR3 has 15 amino acids. V lost 6 bases to trimming and J lost 4 bases; unmatched junction nucleotides: 6. Germline assignment: CDR1 MNHNS and CDR2 SASEGT. The time point denotes: persistent/refractory GD, antithyroid drugs over 5 years with positive TRAb. The TCR library was made from RNA that had been extracted from PBMCs in TRIzol.

The V call is TRBV6-1, the J call TRBJ1-5; 10 nucleotides agree with TRBD1. The receptor comes from a female donor with Graves disease. This specimen consisted of peripheral blood mononuclear cells (PBMCs), obtained when the disease was refractory, from a patient treated with antithyroid drugs. Here the CDR3 reads CASSPSDRGNQPQHF. CDR3 nucleotide sequence: TGTGCCAGCAGCCCGTCGGACAGGGGGAATCAGCCCCAGCATTTT.